These T cell receptor beta chains were read from a single sample in a study of response to subunit inactivated influenza vaccine. TCRdb reprocessed the RT-PCR reads with MiXCR, giving one entry per CDR3 protein. The top ten hold 6% to 7% of the sample, which has around 710,000 distinct CDR3 sequences, about 14% seen once. The material sequenced was PBMCs from blood, taken 14 days before vaccination. All receptors derive from a man aged 50-60 years who received an inactivated influenza vaccine. Both conserved end residues are part of each CDR3. A D gene is named only where the DNA matches it firmly. Only part of the rows carry a size: once, few, many, or a class if the clone is expanded.

D gene	V gene	J gene	clone size	CDR3 protein	CDR3 DNA
-	TRBV2	TRBJ1-5	few	CASSEAGISNQPQHF	TGTGCCAGCAGTGAAGCAGGAATTAGCAATCAGCCCCAGCATTTT
-	TRBV6-2/TRBV6-3	TRBJ2-3	-	CASSSRRENTQYF	TGTGCCAGCAGTTCGCGGAGGGAAAATACGCAGTATTTT
-	TRBV4-3	TRBJ2-2	-	CASSQASSSTGNTGELFF	TGCGCCAGCAGCCAAGCGAGTTCATCTACGGGGAACACCGGGGAGCTGTTTTTT
-	TRBV16	TRBJ2-1	-	CASSQSWQPYNEQFF	TGTGCCAGCAGCCAATCGTGGCAGCCTTACAATGAGCAGTTCTTC
-	TRBV20-1	TRBJ2-7	-	CSARGAGARYEQYF	TGCAGTGCTAGGGGGGCGGGGGCCCGGTACGAGCAGTACTTC
-	TRBV15	TRBJ2-2	-	CATSRGGAVGSGELFF	TGTGCCACCAGCAGAGGGGGGGCCGTCGGCTCCGGGGAGCTGTTTTTT
-	TRBV7-2	TRBJ1-4	few	CASRQGTGNEKLFF	TGTGCCAGCAGGCAAGGGACGGGAAATGAAAAACTGTTTTTT
TRBD1	TRBV29-1	TRBJ1-5	few	CSVSGTDKDQPQHF	TGCAGCGTCTCCGGGACAGACAAAGATCAGCCCCAGCATTTT
-	TRBV5-5	TRBJ2-2	few	CASSLVLGQPPGELFF	TGTGCCAGCAGCTTAGTATTAGGACAGCCGCCCGGGGAGCTGTTTTTT
TRBD2	TRBV20-1	TRBJ2-1	-	CSAPGGLAGGPIYNEQFF	TGCAGTGCTCCCGGCGGGCTAGCGGGGGGGCCTATCTACAATGAGCAGTTCTTC
-	TRBV5-1	TRBJ2-1	many	CASSAAGHNSYNEQFF	TGCGCCAGCAGCGCCGCGGGACATAACTCCTACAATGAGCAGTTCTTC
-	TRBV6-4	TRBJ2-1	-	CATKTYNEQFF	TGTGCCACCAAGACTTACAATGAGCAGTTCTTC
-	TRBV11-2	TRBJ2-5	-	CASSSKQKPGHQQETQYF	TGTGCCAGCAGCTCTAAACAAAAACCGGGACACCAACAAGAGACCCAGTACTTC
-	TRBV9	TRBJ2-7	-	CASSVDSGAVGEQYF	TGTGCCAGCAGCGTAGATTCCGGGGCAGTGGGCGAGCAGTACTTC
TRBD2	TRBV28	TRBJ2-1	-	CASKPAGTPFKHNEQFF	TGTGCCAGCAAACCAGCGGGGACCCCATTTAAACACAATGAGCAGTTCTTC
-	TRBV7-9	TRBJ2-1	many	CASSLGGPSSYNEQFF	TGTGCCAGCAGCCTAGGAGGGCCTAGCTCCTACAATGAGCAGTTCTTC
-	TRBV2	TRBJ2-7	many	CASSVTYEQYF	TGTGCCAGCAGTGTTACCTACGAGCAGTACTTC
TRBD1	TRBV5-1	TRBJ2-3	few	CASRPDRDRVTDTQYF	TGCGCCAGCAGACCAGACCGGGACAGGGTCACAGATACGCAGTATTTT
-	TRBV12-3/TRBV12-4	TRBJ2-3	many	CASSHGGTDTQYF	TGTGCCAGCAGTCACGGAGGGACAGATACGCAGTATTTT
-	TRBV10-3	TRBJ2-1	many	CAISEFGRTSSSYNEQFF	TGTGCCATCAGTGAATTTGGGCGAACTTCGAGCTCCTACAATGAGCAGTTCTTC
-	TRBV27	TRBJ2-2	few	CASSLRPDTGELFF	TGTGCCAGCAGTTTGAGACCTGACACCGGGGAGCTGTTTTTT
-	TRBV4-2	TRBJ1-2	-	CASSQGGAKEGYTF	TGTGCCAGCAGCCAAGGTGGGGCAAAGGAAGGCTACACCTTC
-	TRBV29-1	TRBJ2-7	few	CSGRPGRPYEQYF	TGCAGCGGTCGACCAGGGAGACCGTACGAGCAGTACTTC
TRBD2	TRBV3-1	TRBJ2-5	-	CATSPYLSGTETQYF	TGTGCCACCAGCCCCTACCTTAGCGGGACAGAGACCCAGTACTTC
TRBD2	TRBV11-2	TRBJ2-3	few	CASSLLTSGYTDTQYF	TGTGCCAGCAGCTTATTGACTAGCGGATACACAGATACGCAGTATTTT
-	TRBV27	TRBJ1-2	many	CASSYYPGITEGYTF	TGTGCCAGCAGTTACTACCCGGGGATAACGGAGGGCTACACCTTC
-	TRBV4-1	TRBJ2-4	-	CASSQLQGGWAKNIQYF	TGCGCCAGCAGCCAATTACAGGGCGGATGGGCCAAAAACATTCAGTACTTC
TRBD1	TRBV20-1	TRBJ1-2	few	CSAHDRDRDGYTF	TGCAGTGCCCACGACCGGGACAGGGATGGCTACACCTTC
TRBD1	TRBV6-5	TRBJ1-3	-	CASSYGGGPGNTIYF	TGTGCCAGCAGTTACGGAGGGGGCCCTGGAAACACCATATATTTT
TRBD2	TRBV7-8	TRBJ2-1	few	CASRTDLASGSNEQFF	TGTGCCAGCAGGACTGACCTAGCTAGCGGGAGTAATGAGCAGTTCTTC
TRBD1	TRBV20-1	TRBJ2-7	few	CSAQTGTVVNEQYF	TGCAGTGCTCAGACCGGGACAGTCGTAAACGAGCAGTACTTC
-	TRBV6-5	TRBJ2-2	many	CASSYVPRRNTGELFF	TGTGCCAGCAGTTACGTCCCCCGGCGGAACACCGGGGAGCTGTTTTTT
-	TRBV9	TRBJ1-1	-	CASSVGTGVNTEAFF	TGTGCCAGCAGCGTAGGTACGGGAGTGAACACTGAAGCTTTCTTT
-	TRBV18	TRBJ2-3	-	CASSAMDSTDTQYF	TGTGCCAGCTCAGCTATGGACAGCACAGATACGCAGTATTTT
-	TRBV28	TRBJ2-5	few	CASSLWSDKQETQYF	TGTGCCAGCAGTTTATGGTCAGACAAACAAGAGACCCAGTACTTC
TRBD1	TRBV5-1	TRBJ2-5	few	CASSLPMTGTQTQYF	TGCGCCAGCAGCTTGCCCATGACAGGGACCCAGACCCAGTACTTC
-	TRBV4-3	TRBJ1-6	-	CASSQGPELNGNSPLHF	TGCGCCAGCAGCCAAGGGCCAGAGCTAAATGGGAATTCACCCCTCCACTTT
TRBD1	TRBV7-9	TRBJ2-1	few	CASSSVPPGQGAGEQFF	TGTGCCAGCAGCTCCGTACCCCCCGGACAGGGGGCGGGTGAGCAGTTCTTC
-	TRBV7-2	TRBJ2-1	few	CASSFAGGVDEQFF	TGTGCCAGCAGCTTTGCGGGTGGCGTGGATGAGCAGTTCTTC
-	TRBV5-1	TRBJ1-1	-	CASSLQHRNTEAFF	TGCGCCAGCAGCTTGCAACACCGGAACACTGAAGCTTTCTTT
-	TRBV10-3	TRBJ1-3	-	CAISHRSSGNTIYF	TGTGCCATCAGCCACAGAAGCTCTGGAAACACCATATATTTT
TRBD1	TRBV10-2	TRBJ2-1	few	CASRGTGPNEQFF	TGCGCCAGCAGGGGGACAGGGCCCAATGAGCAGTTCTTC
-	TRBV7-9	TRBJ2-5	-	CASPGLSATDQETQYF	TGTGCCAGCCCCGGACTAAGCGCAACCGACCAAGAGACCCAGTACTTC
TRBD2	TRBV5-5	TRBJ2-7	-	CASSLTPGGGYEQYF	TGTGCCAGCAGCTTGACACCGGGAGGAGGCTACGAGCAGTACTTC
TRBD1	TRBV19	TRBJ1-5	few	CASSPPGQGAFQPQHF	TGTGCCAGTAGTCCTCCGGGACAGGGGGCATTTCAGCCCCAGCATTTT
TRBD1	TRBV28	TRBJ1-3	few	CASSFGGGQGNTIYF	TGTGCCAGCAGTTTCGGAGGGGGCCAGGGAAACACCATATATTTT
TRBD2	TRBV6-1	TRBJ2-5	-	CASGTSGYQETQYF	TGTGCCAGTGGGACTAGCGGGTACCAAGAGACCCAGTACTTC
-	TRBV20-1	TRBJ2-1	-	CSATQEYRNEQFF	TGCAGTGCAACTCAAGAATACCGAAATGAGCAGTTCTTC
-	TRBV20-1	TRBJ2-7	many	CSARVEGFYEQYF	TGCAGTGCTAGAGTAGAGGGCTTCTACGAGCAGTACTTC
-	TRBV7-2	TRBJ1-4	-	CASSLGAVNEKLFF	TGTGCCAGCAGCCTCGGGGCGGTTAATGAAAAACTGTTTTTT
TRBD1	TRBV28	TRBJ2-3	-	CASSLTGQGLQYF	TGTGCCAGCAGTTTAACGGGACAGGGCTTGCAGTATTTT
-	TRBV20-1	TRBJ1-1	few	CSATDLKGNTEAFF	TGCAGTGCTACCGACCTCAAGGGGAACACTGAAGCTTTCTTT
TRBD2	TRBV4-3	TRBJ2-1	-	CASSQEGVASGGARFF	TGCGCCAGCAGCCAAGAAGGGGTGGCTAGCGGGGGGGCTCGGTTCTTC
-	TRBV30	TRBJ1-1	few	CAWSSVGTSTEAFF	TGTGCCTGGAGTTCAGTCGGTACAAGCACTGAAGCTTTCTTT
-	TRBV7-2	TRBJ2-1	-	CASSWNRGEQFF	TGTGCCAGCAGCTGGAATCGGGGGGAGCAGTTCTTC
-	TRBV6-2/TRBV6-3	TRBJ2-1	few	CASIFSLRYFRGHSYNEQFF	TGTGCCAGCATTTTCTCTCTCAGATACTTCAGGGGTCACTCCTACAATGAGCAGTTCTTC
TRBD1	TRBV28	TRBJ1-5	-	CASTPRGNQPQHF	TGTGCCAGCACCCCCAGGGGGAATCAGCCCCAGCATTTT